This T cell receptor beta chain appears in the sequencing data of a study of T-cell reconstitution after alpha-beta-depleted transplantation in children. This clonotype has just a few counts. Preparing the TCRbeta library involved the use of unique molecular identifiers. Each CDR3 protein is one row after TCRdb ran MiXCR on the PCR reads. The repertoire holds approximately 500,000 distinct CDR3 sequences, with 27% as singletons. Germline V lookup: CDR1 KGHSH, CDR2 LQKENI. The germline V and J ends were trimmed by 2 bases and 0 bases, with 14 bases remaining between them. The CDR3 runs to 17 residues. The chain uses TRBV18 and TRBJ1-3, with a tentative D call TRBD1 (5 bases). This receptor was obtained from a boy under three years old with Wiskott-Aldrich syndrome, due to receive a stem cell transplant. The source material was PBMCs, sampled before TCRalphabeta/CD19-depleted stem cell transplant. The CDR3 here is CASSPTAGTSSGNTIYF. As DNA, the CDR3 is TGTGCCAGCTCACCAACTGCCGGGACGAGCTCTGGAAACACCATATATTTT.